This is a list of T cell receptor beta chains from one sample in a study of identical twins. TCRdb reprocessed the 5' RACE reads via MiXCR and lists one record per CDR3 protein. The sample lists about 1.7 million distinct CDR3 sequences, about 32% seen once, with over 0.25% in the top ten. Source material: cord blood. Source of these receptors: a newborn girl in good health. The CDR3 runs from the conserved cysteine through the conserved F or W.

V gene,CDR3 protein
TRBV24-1,CATSDNRGPYGYTF
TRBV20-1,CSAQASQLQETQYF
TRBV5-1,CASRNSGSSYNEQYF
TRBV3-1,CASSQEEQREAYNEQFF
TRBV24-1,CATSERQVPSGRGRNEQFF
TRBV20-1,CSPNSPGQGITNYGYTF
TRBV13,CASSLVFGGSYNEQFF
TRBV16,CASSQSFTGGQETQYF
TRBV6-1,CASSDLRDTGTDTQYF
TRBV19,CASSIFLWARGNYGYTF
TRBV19,CASSSRYTYNEQYF
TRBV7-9,CASSFQRTQETQYF
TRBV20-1,CSARGFGGAPYEQYF
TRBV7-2,CASSSIGETGEETQYF
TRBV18,CASSPFYEQFF
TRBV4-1,CASSQGWNGTSGRYNDQYF
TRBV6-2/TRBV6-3,CASSYSTSYQETQYF
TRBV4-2,CASSQGSGRGIDTQYF
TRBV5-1,CASSFVYNEQFF
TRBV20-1,CSARDSSGRFNEQLFF
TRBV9,CASSVELGQLLTDTQYF
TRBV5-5,CASSLGQRGNEQFF
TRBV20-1,CSAHRGEDEKLFF
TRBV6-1,CASSEAAGIDETQYF
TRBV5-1,CASSLAGTRTYEQYF
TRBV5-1,CASRSGTGGSYNEQYF
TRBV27,CASSLDGRPYNSPLHF
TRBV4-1,CASSQVHRLVGREQYF
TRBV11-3,CASSLDQEETQYF
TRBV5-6,CASSFSQDSYEQYF
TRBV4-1,CASSQGYTLSSYNEQFF
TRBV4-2,CASSQARLAAYEQYF
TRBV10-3,CAISDQHTQYF
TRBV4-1,CASSQLILDSPLHF
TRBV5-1,CASSGLGGSYNEQFF
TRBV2,CASRELAGGPRNEQYF
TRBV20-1,CSARVGRGSYNEQYF
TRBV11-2,CASSPDGRGYTF
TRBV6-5,CASSRSRREETQYF
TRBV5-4,CATSDRGDSPLHF
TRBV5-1,CASSFGSGANTDTQYF
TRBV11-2,CASSLSHGNNEQFF
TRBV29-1,CSVEYGTGEEFF
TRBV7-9,CASSSTPPRGANYGYTF
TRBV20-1,CSAREGHTEAFF
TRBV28,CASRTGRNSPLHF
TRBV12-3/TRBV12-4,CAIRTLYNNEQYF
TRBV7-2,CASSLVATSGGRYNEQFF
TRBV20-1,CSAVQINWGANVLTF
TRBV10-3,CAIAQRDFNEQFF